The 18 T cell receptor beta chains in this list originate from one sample, sequenced in a study of human T cells and chemical hapten exposure. Each CDR3 protein is one row after TCRdb ran MiXCR on the RACE reads. Here the sample spans roughly 360,000 distinct CDR3 sequences, approximately 5% being singletons. Specified time point: patch test 1, 2 weeks after DPC sensitization. Described treatment: therapeutic diphenylcyclopropenone sensitization with weekly scalp DPC. The starting material was whole blood, obtained in connection with sensitization to the hapten diphenylcyclopropenone (DPC). These receptors came from a woman in her fifties or sixties with alopecia areata. Some clones in this sample may be carry-over from other donors' samples.

This clonotype showed up many times. J is TRBJ2-5 and V is TRBV5-1; 11 bases line up with TRBD2. CDR1 SGHRS and CDR2 YFSETQ come from the germline V gene. The CDR3 covers 16 residues. J was trimmed by 1 base and V by 6 bases; bases with no gene match: 8. CDR3 coding DNA: TGCGCCAGCACCCCACTAGCGGGGGCCACCCAAGAGACCCAGTACTTC. It codes for CASTPLAGATQETQYF.

The sample holds many counts of this clonotype. This rearrangement joins TRBV7-2 to TRBJ1-4, with 8 bases that match TRBD1. The length of the CDR3 is 14 residues. Looked up from germline, CDR1 is SGHTA and CDR2 is FQGNSA. The V segment lost 1 base and the J segment 8 bases; nucleotides outside the gene matches: 3. CDR3 sequence: CASSLGGQAEKLFF. The CDR3 DNA reads TGTGCCAGCAGCTTAGGGGGACAGGCCGAAAAACTGTTTTTT.

In this sample, this clonotype turned up many times. This sequence joins TRBV18 and TRBJ1-2; D gene unclear. Trimming took off 2 bases at V and 7 bases at J, with 14 bases between the two ends. Germline V gene data show CDR1 as KGHSH and CDR2 as LQKENI. This CDR3 has 14 amino acids. CDR3 nucleotide sequence: TGTGCCAGCTCACCAGAAGCTCTGGCACCTGGCTACACCTTC. Its translation: CASSPEALAPGYTF.

This clonotype was seen many times. The rearrangement joins TRBV29-1 to TRBJ2-2; 8 nucleotides agree with TRBD2. Trimming at V came to 4 bases and at J to 4 bases, leaving 5 bases not matched to a gene. The germline V gene encodes CDR1 SQVTM and CDR2 ANQGSEA. The CDR3 consists of 14 residues. The CDR3 bases are TGCAGCGTTGCTGCGGGAGGATTCACCGGGGAGCTGTTTTTT. Translated: CSVAAGGFTGELFF.

This clonotype came up a few times. The genes are TRBV7-2 and TRBJ2-7; possible D gene TRBD1, 6 bases. The CDR3 covers 15 residues. The V gene's germline CDR1 is SGHTA and CDR2 FQGNSA. Trimming shortened V by 5 bases and J by 2 bases, and 16 bases separated the two germline ends. The CDR3 DNA is TGTGCCAGCAGCGTAGGACAGCTTTCCACCTACGAGCAGTACTTC. Its translation: CASSVGQLSTYEQYF.

On this clonotype itself: One base away lies a much larger clone, so this may be a sequencing read error. The genes are TRBV7-9 and TRBJ1-2; D is possibly TRBD1 (6 bases). The CDR3 has 13 amino acids. Germline lookup yields CDR1 SEHNR and CDR2 FQNEAQ (reference sequence). The CDR3 here is CAGSLGTGNGYTF. CDR3 bases: TGTGCCGGCAGCTTAGGAACAGGGAATGGCTACACCTTC.

This clonotype has a count of ten or more. The J gene is TRBJ2-1, the V gene TRBV7-2, with D perhaps matching TRBD2 (5 bases). Trimming removed 5 bases at V and 5 bases at J, with 13 bases between. CDR1 is SGHTA, CDR2 FQGNSA, per germline. The CDR3 is made up of 14 amino acids. CDR3 region: CASSLSRRDNEQFF. The DNA of the CDR3 is TGTGCCAGCAGCCTGTCTAGGCGGGACAATGAGCAGTTCTTC.

This clonotype was found a few times. The J gene is TRBJ2-3, the V gene TRBV5-4; TRBD2 matches at 8 bases. Germline CDR1 and CDR2: SGHNT and YYREEE (reference sequence). V trimming: 2 bases; J trimming: 2 bases; junction bases outside the gene matches: 7. The CDR3 is 16 amino acids. The CDR3 loop reads CASSFKAGEATDTQYF. CDR3 bases: TGTGCCAGCAGCTTCAAAGCGGGGGAAGCCACAGATACGCAGTATTTT.

This rearrangement joins TRBV7-9 to TRBJ2-2; D is unresolved. The CDR3 has 16 residues. The germline gives CDR1 SEHNR, CDR2 FQNEAQ (reference sequence). Trimming took off 8 bases at V and 8 bases at J, with 24 bases between the two ends. CDR3: CASARSGSTTVGELFF. The CDR3 DNA reads TGTGCCAGCGCTAGATCCGGGTCAACCACCGTGGGGGAGCTGTTTTTT.

The sample holds many counts of this clonotype. J is TRBJ1-2 and V is TRBV28, with TRBD1 matching over 10 bases. CDR3 length: 13 residues. V lost 5 bases and J lost 8; bases outside the gene matches: 5. Germline values: CDR1 MDHEN, CDR2 SYDVKM. CDR3 sequence: CASSVDRGLGYTF. DNA for the CDR3: TGTGCCAGCAGTGTTGACAGGGGGCTAGGCTACACCTTC.

This clonotype has at least ten counts. The rearrangement joins TRBV29-1 to TRBJ2-3; D may be TRBD2 (6 bases). The CDR3 sequence is 15 residues long. Per germline, CDR1 SQVTM and CDR2 ANQGSEA. Trimming cost V 5 bases and J 0 bases, with 15 bases left between them. The CDR3 loop is CSVHTGTSSTDTQYF. The CDR3 nucleotides are TGCAGCGTTCATACCGGGACTTCTAGCACAGATACGCAGTATTTT.

This clonotype was seen at least ten times. The chain combines TRBV24-1 with TRBJ1-6, with a possible D match to TRBD1 (6 bases). CDR3 size: 17 residues. V was clipped by 1 base and J by 0 bases, with 9 bases between them. The germline V gene has CDR1 KGHDR and CDR2 SFDVKD. The CDR3 nucleotides read TGTGCCACCAGTGATTTAGACAGGAGCTCCTATAATTCACCCCTCCACTTT. Amino acid sequence: CATSDLDRSSYNSPLHF.

This clonotype was counted between two and nine times. The chain combines TRBV3-1 with TRBJ1-6, with 8 bases identical to TRBD1. Germline V gene data show CDR1 as LGHDT and CDR2 as YNNKEL (reference sequence). Unmatched junction bases numbered 6, after V lost 6 bases and J lost 8 bases. This CDR3 spans 14 amino acids. The DNA of the CDR3 is TGTGCCAGCAGGGACAGGGTTTACCATTCACCCCTCCACTTT. Translating gives CASRDRVYHSPLHF.

This clonotype has a count of ten or more. The chain links TRBV28 to TRBJ1-2; a possible D gene is TRBD1 (6 bases). Germline CDR1 reads MDHEN; CDR2 reads SYDVKM. The CDR3 is 15 amino acids. Trimming pared 5 bases from V and 6 bases from J, leaving 19 bases between. CDR3: CASSPAGSGVNGYTF. Here the CDR3 DNA reads TGTGCCAGCAGTCCTGCCGGGTCAGGGGTGAATGGCTACACCTTC.

At least ten counts were recorded for this clonotype. The chain recombines TRBV20-1 with TRBJ1-5; D gene unclear. This CDR3 spans 13 amino acids. CDR1 and CDR2 from the germline V gene are DFQATT and SNEGSKA (reference sequence). The V end was cut by 1 base, the J end by 5 bases, with 9 bases between. CDR3 protein: CSARADNDQPQHF. In DNA form, the CDR3 reads TGCAGTGCTAGAGCCGACAATGATCAGCCCCAGCATTTT.

The chain's CDR3 is CASGLVWGSRVEQYF. DNA of the CDR3: TGTGCTAGTGGTTTGGTATGGGGGAGTCGGGTCGAGCAGTACTTC. The rearrangement uses TRBV12-5 and TRBJ2-7, with D possibly called TRBD1 or TRBD2 (5 bases each). In germline, CDR1 is LGHNT, CDR2 FRNRAP. This CDR3 has 15 residues. V gave up 0 bases and J gave up 6 bases, with 15 bases separating them.

At least ten counts were recorded for this clonotype. The chain couples TRBV7-2 to TRBJ2-3, with D perhaps TRBD1 (6 bases). Germline CDR1 reads SGHTA; CDR2 reads FQGNSA. The CDR3 is 14 residues long. With 0 bases removed from V and 2 bases from J, the gap between germline ends came to 6 bases. CDR3 loop: CASSLAGATDTQYF. The CDR3 DNA follows: TGTGCCAGCAGCTTAGCGGGGGCCACAGATACGCAGTATTTT.

This clonotype was counted only a few times. The chain combines TRBV7-9 with TRBJ2-7, with D perhaps being TRBD1 or TRBD2 (5 bases each). Germline V gene data show CDR1 as SEHNR and CDR2 as FQNEAQ (reference sequence). The CDR3 length is 14 residues. V lost 5 bases, J lost 3 bases, and 14 bases lay in between. CDR3 DNA: TGTGCCAGCAGCCCTGGGGGTGGAGACTACGAGCAGTACTTC. Protein product: CASSPGGGDYEQYF.